Listed here are 21 T cell receptor beta chains from one sample, sequenced in a study of cytomegalovirus exposure and HLA in healthy donors. A multiplex PCR was run with 60 Vbeta primers and 13 Jbeta primers. Produced via immunoSEQ multiplex PCR; TCRdb's table is partial and in-frame only. The sample holds some 52,000 clones; approximately 77% are singletons and the top ten take less than 9.5%. The specimen was PBMCs. These receptors were collected from a woman between 50 and 59 years old in good health and CMV-seronegative.

The chain combines TRBV5-4 with TRBJ2-2; no firm D call. Germline CDR1 is SGHNT and CDR2 is YYREEE (reference sequence). CDR3 length: 15 residues. V dropped 1 base and J dropped 5 bases, with 12 bases sitting between them. The CDR3 DNA is TGTGCCAGCAGCTTGAACACACACCCGACCGGGGAGCTGTTTTTT. It yields the protein CASSLNTHPTGELFF.

The V call is TRBV7-9, the J call TRBJ2-5, with D unclear. Germline loops: CDR1 SEHNR, CDR2 FQNEAQ (reference sequence). The CDR3 contains 14 residues. Deletions cut 1 base from V and 5 bases from J, with 11 bases between. As DNA, the CDR3 is TGTGCCAGCAGCTTAGTAGGTAGCCTGGAGACCCAGTACTTC. Protein: CASSLVGSLETQYF.

This clone was seen a handful of times. The chain uses TRBV7-9 and TRBJ2-5; a weak D match, TRBD1 (6 bases). Per the germline V gene, CDR1 is SEHNR and CDR2 is FQNEAQ (reference sequence). The CDR3 is 13 amino acids. V lost 7 bases and J lost 5, with 14 bases in between. CDR3 loop: CASTWTEGETQYF. The DNA for the CDR3 is TGTGCCAGCACCTGGACAGAAGGCGAGACCCAGTACTTC.

The gene calls are TRBV30 and TRBJ2-7, with 9 bases lining up with TRBD1. The CDR3 runs to 14 residues. V was clipped by 6 bases and J by 6 bases; unmatched bases: 12. Germline V gives CDR1 GTSNPN, CDR2 SVGIG (reference sequence). The CDR3 is CACDPRQGVGEQYF. DNA of the CDR3: TGTGCCTGTGACCCCCGACAGGGGGTAGGCGAGCAGTACTTC. The complete variable domain, with remaining parts taken from reference TRBV30 and TRBJ2-7, reads SQTIHQWPATLVQPVGSPLSLECTVEGTSNPNLYWYRQAAGRGLQLLFYSVGIGQISSEVPQNLSASRPQDRQFILSSKKLLLSDSGFYLCACDPRQGVGEQYFGPGTRLTVT.

J is TRBJ2-3 and V is TRBV28; 8 nucleotides align to TRBD2. Germline V gene lookup returns CDR1 MDHEN and CDR2 SYDVKM. Germline trimming cut 1 base from V and 1 base from J; bases unmatched to any gene: 4. This CDR3 contains 16 residues. CDR3 region: CASSLSAGGGTDTQYF. Here the CDR3 DNA reads TGTGCCAGCAGTTTATCGGCGGGGGGCGGCACAGATACGCAGTATTTT. Drawing the rest from reference TRBV28 and TRBJ2-3, the complete variable domain is DVKVTQSSRYLVKRTGEKVFLECVQDMDHENMFWYRQDPGLGLRLIYFSYDVKMKEKGDIPEGYSVSREKKERFSLILESASTNQTSMYLCASSLSAGGGTDTQYFGPGTRLTVL.

In regard to this clone: The CDR3 ends on some other residue instead of the conserved phenylalanine or tryptophan, so this is likely a read error. This CDR3 is CASSERGGSDGYTV. CDR3 nucleotide sequence: TGTGCCAGCAGTGAAAGGGGGGGTTCGGATGGCTACACCGTC. The chain couples TRBV6-1 to TRBJ1-2, with D possibly being TRBD1 (6 bases). This CDR3 region has 14 residues. Trimming shortened V by 2 bases and J by 6 bases, and 13 bases separated the two germline ends. CDR1 is MNHNS and CDR2 is SASEGT in the germline V gene.

This clone was found a few times. V is TRBV19 and J is TRBJ1-5, with unresolved D. The CDR3 consists of 15 residues. Germline V gene data show CDR1 as LNHDA and CDR2 as SQIVND (reference sequence). The V end lost 3 bases, the J end lost 3 bases, and 12 bases lay between the germline ends. Here the CDR3 reads CASSIWSQANQPQHF. The DNA of the CDR3 is TGTGCCAGTAGTATTTGGAGCCAAGCCAATCAGCCCCAGCATTTT.

Comments on this clone: With only one base between it and a far larger clone, this is likely a read error. Since no conserved phenylalanine or tryptophan closes the CDR3, a read error is the likely cause. The sample contains more than one DNA sequence encoding this CDR3. This sequence joins TRBV7-2 and TRBJ1-1; maybe TRBD1 (5 bases). V lost 2 bases and J lost 7, with 23 bases in between. This CDR3 has 17 amino acids. The germline V gene has CDR1 SGHTA and CDR2 FQGNSA. CDR3 in amino acids: CASSLLAGMVGRGEAFV. In DNA form, the CDR3 reads TGTGCCAGCAGCTTACTGGCAGGGATGGTTGGTAGAGGTGAAGCTTTCGTT.

The V call is TRBV28, the J call TRBJ1-5; no reliable D call. The CDR3 extends over 12 amino acids. With 4 bases removed from V and 5 bases from J, the gap between germline ends came to 6 bases. The germline V gene encodes CDR1 MDHEN and CDR2 SYDVKM. Here the CDR3 DNA reads TGTGCCAGCAGTTCGAGGGATCAGCCCCAGCATTTT. Protein sequence: CASSSRDQPQHF.

V usage is TRBV9 and J usage is TRBJ1-3, with 8 nucleotides matching TRBD1. Germline CDR1 is SGDLS and CDR2 is YYNGEE. Trimming removed 0 bases from V and 0 bases from J; junction bases left unmatched: 2. The CDR3 totals 16 residues. CDR3 residues: CASSVGGTGSGNTIYF. DNA for the CDR3: TGTGCCAGCAGCGTAGGGGGGACAGGCTCTGGAAACACCATATATTTT.

This chain uses TRBV4-3 with TRBJ1-6; D not resolved. The ends were cut back, 0 bases at V and 0 bases at J, with 9 bases in the middle. Germline values: CDR1 LGHNA, CDR2 YSLEER. The CDR3 spans 17 residues. In nucleotides, the CDR3 is TGCGCCAGCAGCCAAGACACAGCTTACTCCTATAATTCACCCCTCCACTTT. Its protein is CASSQDTAYSYNSPLHF.

This chain's CDR3 is CASSSSGGVLDTGELFF. The DNA for the CDR3 is TGTGCCAGCAGCTCCTCCGGGGGGGTACTTGATACCGGGGAGCTGTTTTTT. The chain has TRBV4-2 and TRBJ2-2, with 8 bases matching TRBD2. This CDR3 comprises 17 residues. The V gene end was trimmed by 5 bases and the J gene end by 5 bases; junction bases not matched to a gene: 13. The germline CDR1 and CDR2 sequences are LGHNA and YNFKEQ.

CDR3 sequence (DNA): TGTGCCAGCAGTCCAAAACGCTCCGGGACAGGGGGCTCTACCCCCTACAATGAGCAGTTCTTC. Protein product: CASSPKRSGTGGSTPYNEQFF. This sequence joins TRBV6-7 and TRBJ2-1, with TRBD1 identical over 12 bases. TRBV6-7 falls under the ORF class, with uncertain function. The CDR3 contains 21 residues. Unmatched junction bases numbered 19, after V lost 5 bases and J lost 2 bases.

The rearrangement uses TRBV2 and TRBJ2-1; weak D call: TRBD2 (5 bases). V gave up 5 bases and J gave up 1 base, with 12 bases separating them. CDR3 length equals 15 residues. The germline V gene encodes CDR1 SNHLY and CDR2 FYNNEI. The CDR3 loop is CASSLRTDSYNEQFF. The CDR3 DNA reads as TGTGCCAGCAGTCTCCGGACTGATTCCTACAATGAGCAGTTCTTC.

This clone was recorded only once. The V call is TRBV30, the J call TRBJ2-5; a weak D match, TRBD2 (5 bases). The DNA end lines up better with TRBJ2-7; the J call may be wrong. Germline values: CDR1 GTSNPN, CDR2 SVGIG (reference sequence). The CDR3 runs 15 residues. This CDR3 is CAWKGEAGSRYEQYF. Here the CDR3 DNA reads TGTGCCTGGAAGGGAGAGGCAGGCAGTCGGTACGAGCAGTACTTC.

The V call is TRBV5-1, the J call TRBJ1-2, with D possibly TRBD1 on 6 matching bases. CDR3 length: 15 residues. V was pared by 4 bases and J by 5 bases, with 18 bases between. Per the germline V gene, CDR1 is SGHRS and CDR2 is YFSETQ. CDR3 residues: CASSTPQGTSYGYTF. The CDR3 coding sequence is TGCGCCAGCAGCACCCCCCAGGGGACCTCTTATGGCTACACCTTC.

The V gene is TRBV7-2, the J gene TRBJ2-3; D perhaps matches TRBD1 (6 bases). The V gene's germline CDR1 is SGHTA and CDR2 FQGNSA. Trimming took 3 bases from V and 2 from J, leaving 15 bases between them. The CDR3 contains 16 residues. The CDR3 reads CASSFTLKGDTDTQYF. The CDR3 region has the DNA TGTGCCAGCAGCTTCACGCTCAAGGGGGACACAGATACGCAGTATTTT.

The CDR3: CASSFLGLAGTNTGELFF. The CDR3 coding sequence is TGTGCCAGCAGCTTCCTTGGACTAGCGGGGACTAACACCGGGGAGCTGTTTTTT. V usage is TRBV7-2 and J usage is TRBJ2-2, with 12 bases that match TRBD2. From germline, CDR1 is SGHTA and CDR2 FQGNSA. V lost 3 bases, J lost 2 bases, and 7 bases stayed unmatched. The CDR3 is 18 residues long. Filled out from reference TRBV7-2 and TRBJ2-2, the complete variable domain reads GAGVSQSPSNKVTEKGKDVELRCDPISGHTALYWYRQSLGQGLEFLIYFQGNSAPDKSGLPSDRFSAERTGGSVSTLTIQRTQQEDSAVYLCASSFLGLAGTNTGELFFGEGSRLTVL.

V is TRBV7-2 and J is TRBJ2-1; 8 nucleotides align to TRBD1. The CDR3 is made up of 16 amino acids. With 5 bases clipped from V and 0 bases from J, the junction kept 6 bases outside the gene matches. Germline V gene sequence: CDR1 SGHTA, CDR2 FQGNSA. CDR3 DNA sequence: TGTGCCAGCAGCCTGGGACAGGCGAGCTCCTACAATGAGCAGTTCTTC. Its translation is CASSLGQASSYNEQFF.

The rearrangement uses TRBV4-1 and TRBJ2-7, with 7 bases fitting TRBD1. This CDR3 is built from 18 residues. Looked up from germline, CDR1 is MGHRA and CDR2 is YSYEKL. Losses at the gene ends were 4 bases for V and 2 bases for J; bases not matched to a gene: 17. CDR3 in amino acids: CASSLKGAHKGKAYEQYF. CDR3 DNA sequence: TGCGCCAGCAGCCTAAAGGGGGCACACAAAGGGAAAGCCTACGAGCAGTACTTC.

The chain has TRBV10-3 and TRBJ1-2, with 7 nucleotides matching TRBD1. V dropped 7 bases and J dropped 5; count of bases not matched to a gene: 13. Germline-derived CDR1 and CDR2 are ENHRY and SYGVKD. The CDR3 covers 15 residues. In nucleotides, the CDR3 is TGTGCCATCACCCCCTCCTCCGGGACAGATTATGGCTACACCTTC. Its translation is CAITPSSGTDYGYTF.